The rows below give T cell receptor beta chains drawn from one sample of a study of T cell changes during pregnancy in multiple sclerosis. The assay was immunoSEQ multiplex PCR, and TCRdb's table has in-frame clones only and misses some. The repertoire holds about 67,000 clones, with approximately 90% as singletons. The sample was peripheral blood, taken in the third trimester of pregnancy. Every receptor here comes from a female donor with multiple sclerosis, enrolled in a pregnancy study. The CDR3 runs from the conserved cysteine through the conserved F or W. Fields, in order: D gene, J gene, V gene, clone size, CDR3 DNA, CDR3 protein. D genes are given only for firm matches. The listing skips clone size in some rows; elsewhere it reads once, few, many or a size class.

. TRBJ1-1 TRBV7-2 few TGTGCCAGCATCCTGGACAGCTACACTGAAGCTTTCTTT CASILDSYTEAFF
. TRBJ2-2 TRBV18 . TGTGCCAGCTCACCACAGGGGACTGCGAACACCGGGGAGCTGTTTTTT CASSPQGTANTGELFF
. TRBJ1-4 TRBV28 . TGTGCCAGCAGTTCGCCAGGGCGAAGGAATGAAAAACTGTTTTTT CASSSPGRRNEKLFF
TRBD2 TRBJ2-3 TRBV27 . TGTGCCAGCTTTGGACTAGCGGGAGCAGTAGATACGCAGTATTTT CASFGLAGAVDTQYF
TRBD2 TRBJ2-2 TRBV6-4 . TGTGCCAGCAGGCTCCGGGGGGACACCGGGGAGCTGTTTTTT CASRLRGDTGELFF
. TRBJ1-5 TRBV30 . TGTGCCTGGAGTGTAGGACAGCCATTTCAGCCCCAGCATTTT CAWSVGQPFQPQHF
. TRBJ1-4 TRBV2 once TGTGCCAGCAGTGAAGGCCAAACTTCAACTAATGAAAAACTGTTTTTT CASSEGQTSTNEKLFF
TRBD2 TRBJ2-1 TRBV5-1 . TGCGCCAGCAGAATCCGGGACTACGACAATGAGCAGTTCTTC CASRIRDYDNEQFF
TRBD1 TRBJ2-4 TRBV30 once TGTGCCTGGAATAGACAGGGGGCATCCAAAAACATTCAGTACTTC CAWNRQGASKNIQYF
. TRBJ1-1 TRBV4-3 . TGCGCCAGCAGCCAAGGGGCGGAGACAGCTTATGAAGCTTTCTTT CASSQGAETAYEAFF
TRBD2 TRBJ2-4 TRBV4-3 . TGCGCCAGCAGCCCGTCAGCGGGGGGTGATGTTCAGTACTTC CASSPSAGGDVQYF
TRBD1 TRBJ2-7 TRBV6-4 . TGTGCCAGCAGCACAAACCCGGGACAGGGCTTCGAGCAGTACTTC CASSTNPGQGFEQYF
. TRBJ2-1 TRBV4-1 . TGCGCCAGCAGCCAAGATTACAGGGTGGATGAGCAGTTCTTC CASSQDYRVDEQFF
. TRBJ1-1 TRBV27 . TGTGCCAGCAGCAGTAAAGTCTACACTGAAGCTTTCTTT CASSSKVYTEAFF
. TRBJ1-2 TRBV10-1 . TGCGCCAGCAGTGAGTCCGGGGAGGCAAATGGCTACACCTTC CASSESGEANGYTF
. TRBJ1-1 TRBV5-1 . TGCGCCAGCAAGGTCGGGCCAGACAGATTGAACACTGAAGCTTTCTTT CASKVGPDRLNTEAFF
. TRBJ1-2 TRBV6-1 . TGTGCCAGCAGGACATTACAGGGAGATGGCTACACCTTC CASRTLQGDGYTF
TRBD1 TRBJ1-2 TRBV5-1 once TGCGCCAGCACCCTCGACTTACCGGGACAGGGGGGCTATGGCTACACCTTC CASTLDLPGQGGYGYTF
. TRBJ1-5 TRBV6-6 . TGTGCCAGCACCGCAGGACAGTATAGCAATCAGCCCCAGCATTTT CASTAGQYSNQPQHF
. TRBJ1-1 TRBV10-3 . TGTGCCATCAGTGGGAAAGGGGTAACCCACCCTGACGCTACTGAAGCTTTCTTT CAISGKGVTHPDATEAFF
. TRBJ2-2 TRBV5-1 . TGCGCCAGTCGGGACAACCGGGGCGGGGAGCTGTTTTTT CASRDNRGGELFF
. TRBJ1-1 TRBV18 . TGTGCCAGCTCTTTATCCCCGTCCCAAATGCCCCCAGGGGTGGGGAACACTGAAGCTTTCTTT CASSLSPSQMPPGVGNTEAFF
TRBD2 TRBJ2-1 TRBV18 . TGTGCCAGCTCACGCCTACCTAGCGGGAGCCCCAATGAGCAGTTCTTC CASSRLPSGSPNEQFF
. TRBJ1-1 TRBV7-6 . TGTGCCAGCAACCTCGCAGGGGCCAACACTGAAGCTTTCTTT CASNLAGANTEAFF
TRBD2 TRBJ2-3 TRBV27 . TGTGCCAGCAGTTTTAGCGGGGGGTTCACAGATACGCAGTATTTT CASSFSGGFTDTQYF
. TRBJ2-1 TRBV30 . TGTGCCTGGAGTTCCTCCGATGAGCAGTTCTTC CAWSSSDEQFF
. TRBJ1-5 TRBV27 . TGTGCCAGCAGTTTCAGGGAAAGCAATCAGCCCCAGCATTTT CASSFRESNQPQHF
TRBD1 TRBJ1-2 TRBV27 . TGTGCCAGCAGTCCCCGGGACAGGGGTTTTCGTGGCTATGGCTACACCTTC CASSPRDRGFRGYGYTF
. TRBJ1-2 TRBV20-1 few TGCAGTGCTCAACAGGCGCACGGCTACACCTTC CSAQQAHGYTF
. TRBJ1-2 TRBV4-1 once TGCGCCAGCAGCCAAGACCCCCTTAGTGAGCGGTATGGCTACACCTTC CASSQDPLSERYGYTF
TRBD1 TRBJ2-4 TRBV11-3 . TGTGCCAGCAGCTTAGGGGGGACAGCCGGGGCCAAAAACATTCAGTACTTC CASSLGGTAGAKNIQYF
. TRBJ2-5 TRBV7-8 once TGTGCCAGCAGCTTAGTTAGGGCCAGGGCTGCCGAGACCCAGTACTTC CASSLVRARAAETQYF
TRBD2 TRBJ2-3 TRBV19 once TGTGCCAGTAGCGGACTAGCGGGGGTAGTGGATACGCAGTATTTT CASSGLAGVVDTQYF
. TRBJ1-6 TRBV27 . TGTGCCAGCAGTTCCTTACCCGGGGGCTCCTATAATTCACCCCTCCACTTT CASSSLPGGSYNSPLHF
TRBD2 TRBJ2-5 TRBV19 . TGTGCCAGTAGTATCTCGGCGGGAGGGCCTGGAGAGACCCAGTACTTC CASSISAGGPGETQYF